This T cell receptor (beta chain) was recorded in a study of blood T cell repertoires in COVID-19. Clones were read by immunoSEQ multiplex PCR, and TCRdb kept only the in-frame ones, dropping some. The sample records about 270,000 clones, 88% being singletons. Trimming stripped 5 bases from V and 6 bases from J, with 13 bases between. The germline V gene has CDR1 LGHDT and CDR2 YNNKEL (reference sequence). CDR3 length equals 14 residues. Symptom resolution, clearance, or two negative PCRs marked the recovered donors of Cohort 3. The chain recombines TRBV3-1 (or the pseudogene TRBV3-2) with TRBJ1-4; D is uncertain. The TCR sequence derives from a woman between 50 and 59 years old who had recovered from COVID-19. The sequenced material came from PBMCs or T cells enriched from blood (not recorded which). The CDR3 is CASSLWRRYEKLFF. DNA of the CDR3: TGTGCCAGCAGCTTATGGAGGCGGTATGAAAAACTGTTTTTT.